The clone carrying this TCR beta chain was recorded a few times. Sample-barcoded 5' priming and a J-beta primer mix drove a second PCR of roughly 7 to 11 cycles. TCRdb redid the calling of the 5' RACE reads with MiXCR, one entry per CDR3 protein. The sample holds just over 800,000 distinct CDR3 sequences, 62% seen once. This sample was taken from a study of blood T cells in healthy people across ages. Trimming at V came to 6 bases and at J to 8 bases, leaving 6 bases not matched to a gene. Germline V gene lookup returns CDR1 MNHEY and CDR2 SVGEGT. This CDR3 region has 13 residues. The sequence came from a man aged 30 to 45 in good health. The genes are TRBV6-2 or TRBV6-3 and TRBJ2-1; 8 bases match TRBD2. Input material: blood. CDR3 DNA sequence: TGTGCCAGCAGGCCCGGGGGGGTTGATGAGCAGTTCTTC. The encoded protein is CASRPGGVDEQFF.